This TCR beta chain was recovered during a study of T cells in Graves' hyperthyroidism and ophthalmopathy. This clonotype was seen only a few times. Its specificity is unknown. Possible read error: a much larger clone is one base away. Patients aged 18 to 65 had newly diagnosed hyperthyroidism of under 2 months' duration. Uncontrolled infection, other autoimmune disease, pregnancy or lactation disqualified patients from enrolment. The V and J ends lost 0 bases and 2 bases, in that order; junction bases with no gene match: 0. This CDR3 has 15 amino acids. CDR1 is MNHEY, CDR2 SMNVEV, per germline (reference sequence). From RNA transcripts, TCR beta CDR3 regions were amplified. The HTBI primer set drove a first-round RT-PCR of the TCR CDR3. Each CDR3 protein gets one entry after TCRdb re-called the multiplex PCR reads with MiXCR. The sample has approximately 430,000 distinct CDR3 sequences, approximately 15% seen once.

Findings and limits, study-wide: The model foresaw ophthalmopathy a median about 6.1 months prior to onset.

This TCR was sampled from a woman under 30 with Graves' hyperthyroidism. Sequenced sample: blood. This chain links TRBV27 with TRBJ1-5, with TRBD1 matching over 8 bases. CDR3 sequence (DNA): TGTGCCAGCAGTTTATCGACAGGGGGCAATCAGCCCCAGCATTTT. Translation: CASSLSTGGNQPQHF.